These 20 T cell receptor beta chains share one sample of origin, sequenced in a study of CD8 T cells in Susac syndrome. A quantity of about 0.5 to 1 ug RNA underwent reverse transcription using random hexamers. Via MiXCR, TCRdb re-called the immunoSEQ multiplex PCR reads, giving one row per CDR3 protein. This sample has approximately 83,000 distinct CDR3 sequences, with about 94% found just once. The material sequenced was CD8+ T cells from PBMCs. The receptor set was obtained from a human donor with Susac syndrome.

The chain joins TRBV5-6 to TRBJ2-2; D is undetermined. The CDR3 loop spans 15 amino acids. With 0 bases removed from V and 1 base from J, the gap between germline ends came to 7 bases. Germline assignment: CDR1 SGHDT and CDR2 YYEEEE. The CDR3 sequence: CASSLEDLNTGELFF. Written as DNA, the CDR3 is TGTGCCAGCAGCTTGGAAGATCTGAACACCGGGGAGCTGTTTTTT. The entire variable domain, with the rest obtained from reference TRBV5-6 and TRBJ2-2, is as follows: DAGVTQSPTHLIKTRGQQVTLRCSPKSGHDTVSWYQQALGQGPQFIFQYYEEEERQRGNFPDRFSGHQFPNYSSELNVNALLLGDSALYLCASSLEDLNTGELFFGEGSRLTVL.

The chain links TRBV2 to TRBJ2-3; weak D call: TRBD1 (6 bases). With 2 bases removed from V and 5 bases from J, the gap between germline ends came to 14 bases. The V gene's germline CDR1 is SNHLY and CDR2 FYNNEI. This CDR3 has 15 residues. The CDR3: CASSEMAVGGDTQYF. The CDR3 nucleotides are TGTGCCAGCAGTGAAATGGCGGTAGGGGGAGATACGCAGTATTTT.

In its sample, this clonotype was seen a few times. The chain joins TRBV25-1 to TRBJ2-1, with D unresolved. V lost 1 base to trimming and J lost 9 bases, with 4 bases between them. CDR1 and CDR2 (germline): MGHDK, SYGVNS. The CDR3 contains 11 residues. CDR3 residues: CASSELGEQFF. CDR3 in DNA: TGTGCCAGCAGTGAATTGGGTGAGCAGTTCTTC.

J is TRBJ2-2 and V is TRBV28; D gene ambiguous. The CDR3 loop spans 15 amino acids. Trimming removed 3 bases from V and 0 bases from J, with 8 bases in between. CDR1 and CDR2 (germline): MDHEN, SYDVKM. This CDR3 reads CASSFGLPNTGELFF. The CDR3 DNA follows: TGTGCCAGCAGTTTTGGGCTCCCGAACACCGGGGAGCTGTTTTTT.

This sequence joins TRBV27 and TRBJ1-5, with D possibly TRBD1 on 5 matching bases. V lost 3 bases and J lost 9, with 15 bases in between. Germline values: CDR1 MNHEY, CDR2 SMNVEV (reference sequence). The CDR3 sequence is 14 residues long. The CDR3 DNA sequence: TGTGCCAGCAGTTTGCAGGGTCAGATTCGGCCCCAGCATTTT. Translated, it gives CASSLQGQIRPQHF.

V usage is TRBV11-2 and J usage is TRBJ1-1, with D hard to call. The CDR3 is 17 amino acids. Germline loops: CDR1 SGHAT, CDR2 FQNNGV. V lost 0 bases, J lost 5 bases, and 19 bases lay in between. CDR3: CASSLDSPEIPGTEAFF. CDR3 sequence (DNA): TGTGCCAGCAGCTTAGATTCGCCGGAAATCCCGGGGACTGAAGCTTTCTTT.

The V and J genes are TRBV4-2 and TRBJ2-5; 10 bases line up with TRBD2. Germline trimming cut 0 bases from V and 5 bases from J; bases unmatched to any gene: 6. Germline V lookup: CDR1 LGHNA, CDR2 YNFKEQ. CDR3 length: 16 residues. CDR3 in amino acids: CASSQDKASGGETQYF. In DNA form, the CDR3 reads TGTGCCAGCAGCCAAGATAAGGCTAGCGGGGGCGAGACCCAGTACTTC.

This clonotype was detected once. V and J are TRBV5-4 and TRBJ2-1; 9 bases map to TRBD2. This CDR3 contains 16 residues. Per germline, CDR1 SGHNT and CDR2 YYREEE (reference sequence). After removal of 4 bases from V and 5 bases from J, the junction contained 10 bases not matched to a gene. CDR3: CASSPFVAGADNEQFF. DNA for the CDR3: TGTGCCAGCAGCCCGTTCGTAGCGGGAGCAGACAATGAGCAGTTCTTC.

CDR3 sequence (DNA): TGTGCCAGCTTTCCCGGACAGGCAAATCAGCCCCAGCATTTT. It encodes CASFPGQANQPQHF. The chain couples TRBV6-5 to TRBJ1-5; 7 positions match TRBD1. Germline values: CDR1 MNHEY, CDR2 SVGAGI. The V gene end was trimmed by 8 bases and the J gene end by 4 bases; junction bases not matched to a gene: 8. This CDR3 region has 14 residues.

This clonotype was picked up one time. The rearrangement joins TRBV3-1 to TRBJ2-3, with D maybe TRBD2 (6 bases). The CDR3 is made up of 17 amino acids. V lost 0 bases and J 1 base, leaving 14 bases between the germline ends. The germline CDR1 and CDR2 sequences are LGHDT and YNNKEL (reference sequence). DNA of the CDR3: TGTGCCAGCAGCCAAGAAGAAATAGCGGAGGGCACAGATACGCAGTATTTT. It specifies CASSQEEIAEGTDTQYF.

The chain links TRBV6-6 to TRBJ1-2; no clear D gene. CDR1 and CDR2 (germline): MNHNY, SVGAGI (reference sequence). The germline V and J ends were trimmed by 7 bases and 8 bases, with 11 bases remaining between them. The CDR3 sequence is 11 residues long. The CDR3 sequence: CASKHHDGYTF. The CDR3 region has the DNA TGTGCCAGCAAGCACCACGACGGCTACACCTTC.

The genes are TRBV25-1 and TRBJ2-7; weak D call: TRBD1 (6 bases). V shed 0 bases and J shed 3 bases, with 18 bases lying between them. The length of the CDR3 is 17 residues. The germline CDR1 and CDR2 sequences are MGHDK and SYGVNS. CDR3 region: CASSEYKAPTGIYEQYF. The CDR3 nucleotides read TGTGCCAGCAGTGAATATAAGGCCCCTACAGGGATCTACGAGCAGTACTTC.

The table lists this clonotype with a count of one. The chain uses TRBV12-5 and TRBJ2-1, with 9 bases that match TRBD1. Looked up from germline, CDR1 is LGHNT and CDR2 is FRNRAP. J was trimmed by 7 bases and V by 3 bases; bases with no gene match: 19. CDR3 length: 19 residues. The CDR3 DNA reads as TGTGCTAGTGGTTTCAACCTCGACCAACTGATGACAGGGGGTAATGAGCAGTTCTTC. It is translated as CASGFNLDQLMTGGNEQFF.

The CDR3: CSGRETYEQYF. CDR3 bases: TGCAGTGGACGAGAAACCTACGAGCAGTACTTC. This chain joins TRBV20-1 and TRBJ2-7; D unresolved. Germline lookup yields CDR1 DFQATT and CDR2 SNEGSKA (reference sequence). Trimming pared 7 bases from V and 2 bases from J, leaving 9 bases between. The CDR3 extends over 11 amino acids.

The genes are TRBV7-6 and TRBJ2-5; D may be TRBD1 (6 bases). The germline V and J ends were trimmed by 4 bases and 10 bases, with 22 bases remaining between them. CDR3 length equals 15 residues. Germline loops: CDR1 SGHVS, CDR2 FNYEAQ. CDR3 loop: CASSYDRSPNRDQYF. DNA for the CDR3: TGTGCCAGCAGCTACGACAGGAGCCCCAACAGGGACCAGTACTTC.

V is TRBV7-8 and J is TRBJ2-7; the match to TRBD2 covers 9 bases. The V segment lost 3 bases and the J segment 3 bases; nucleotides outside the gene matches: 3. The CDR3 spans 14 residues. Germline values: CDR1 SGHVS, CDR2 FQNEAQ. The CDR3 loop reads CASSFLAGSYEQYF. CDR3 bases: TGTGCCAGCAGCTTCCTAGCGGGGAGCTACGAGCAGTACTTC. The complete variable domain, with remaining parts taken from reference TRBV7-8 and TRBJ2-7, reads GAGVSQSPRYKVAKRGQDVALRCDPISGHVSLFWYQQALGQGPEFLTYFQNEAQLDKSGLPSDRFFAERPEGSVSTLKIQRTQQEDSAVYLCASSFLAGSYEQYFGPGTRLTVT.

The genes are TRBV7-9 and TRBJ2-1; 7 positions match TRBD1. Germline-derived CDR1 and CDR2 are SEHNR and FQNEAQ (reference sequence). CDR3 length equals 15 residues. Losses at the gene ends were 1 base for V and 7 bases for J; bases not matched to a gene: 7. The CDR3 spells CASSLVQGKGNEQFF. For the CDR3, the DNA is TGTGCCAGCAGCTTAGTACAGGGGAAAGGGAATGAGCAGTTCTTC.

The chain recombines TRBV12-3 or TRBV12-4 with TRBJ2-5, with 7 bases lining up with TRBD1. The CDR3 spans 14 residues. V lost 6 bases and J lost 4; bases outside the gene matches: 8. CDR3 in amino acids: CASRSQGFGETQYF. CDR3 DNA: TGTGCCAGCAGATCACAGGGGTTTGGAGAGACCCAGTACTTC.

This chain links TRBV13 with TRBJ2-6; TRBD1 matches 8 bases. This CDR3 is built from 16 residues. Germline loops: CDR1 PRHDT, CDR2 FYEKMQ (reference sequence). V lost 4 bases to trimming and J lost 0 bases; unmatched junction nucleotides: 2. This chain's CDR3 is CASSSGQGSGANVLTF. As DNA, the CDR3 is TGTGCCAGCAGCTCCGGACAGGGCTCTGGGGCCAACGTCCTGACTTTC.

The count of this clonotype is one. CDR3 nucleotides: TGTGCCAGCAGCTACGGGCAGTTCCCCTACGAGCAGTACTTC. Amino acid sequence: CASSYGQFPYEQYF. J is TRBJ2-7 and V is TRBV7-3, with no clear D. V lost 4 bases to trimming and J lost 2 bases, with 12 bases between them. Per the germline V gene, CDR1 is SGHTA and CDR2 is FQGTGA. The CDR3 extends over 14 amino acids.